This TCR beta chain derives from a study of graft-versus-host responses after intestinal transplantation. Clones were sequenced by immunoSEQ multiplex PCR, and TCRdb holds only the in-frame ones, with some missing. The sample contains 40,000 or so clones, about 92% of which appear only once. Study-wide results and caveats: Allografts from individuals with graft-donor T cell macrochimerism displayed high graft-versus-host to host-versus-graft clonal ratios. Peak levels of circulating GvH clones tracked with early post-transplant HvG declines. GvH clones turned up in recipient marrow; some had shown up first in ileum or blood.

Germline-derived CDR1 and CDR2 are MGHDK and SYGVNS. The CDR3 runs 15 residues. Deletions cut 3 bases from V and 3 bases from J, with 9 bases between. Note on this clone: Its antigen is still unknown.

This receptor was obtained from a human patient who received an intestinal transplant, so some T cells may come from the graft donor. The genes are TRBV25-1 and TRBJ1-6; D unclear. The source material was PBMCs, sampled less than 750 days after intestinal transplantation. The CDR3 loop is CASSDRLHYNSPLHF. The CDR3 region has the DNA TGTGCCAGCAGTGATCGGCTTCACTATAATTCACCCCTCCACTTT.